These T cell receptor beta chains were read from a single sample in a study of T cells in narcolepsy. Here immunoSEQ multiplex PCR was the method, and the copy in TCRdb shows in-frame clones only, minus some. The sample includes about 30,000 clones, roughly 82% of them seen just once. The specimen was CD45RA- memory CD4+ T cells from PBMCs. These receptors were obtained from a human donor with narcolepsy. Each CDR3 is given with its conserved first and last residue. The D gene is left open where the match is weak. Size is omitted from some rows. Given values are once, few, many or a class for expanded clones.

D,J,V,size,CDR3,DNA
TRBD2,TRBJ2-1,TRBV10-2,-,CASSEVTSAYYNEQFF,TGCGCCAGCAGTGAGGTTACTAGCGCTTATTACAATGAGCAGTTCTTC
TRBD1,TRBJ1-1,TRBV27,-,CASSPGQGPNTEAFF,TGTGCCAGCAGTCCGGGACAGGGGCCGAACACTGAAGCTTTCTTT
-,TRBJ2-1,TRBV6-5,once,CASSQVSRYNEQFF,TGTGCCAGCAGCCAGGTGAGCCGTTACAATGAGCAGTTCTTC
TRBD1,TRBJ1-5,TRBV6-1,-,CASSGGQQVYSNQPQHF,TGTGCCAGCAGTGGGGGACAGCAGGTCTATAGCAATCAGCCCCAGCATTTT
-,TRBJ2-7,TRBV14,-,CASSQDLVRREQYF,TGTGCCAGCAGCCAAGATCTCGTGCGACGGGAGCAGTACTTC
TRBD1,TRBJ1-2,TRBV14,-,CASSQATGGAGYTF,TGTGCCAGCAGCCAAGCCACAGGGGGCGCAGGCTACACCTTC
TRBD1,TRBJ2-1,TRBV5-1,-,CASSSKGTGVFDEQFF,TGCGCCAGCAGCTCTAAGGGGACAGGGGTGTTCGATGAGCAGTTCTTC
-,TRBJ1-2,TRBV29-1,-,CSVHAGVSSYGYTF,TGCAGCGTGCATGCGGGGGTGAGTAGCTATGGCTACACCTTC
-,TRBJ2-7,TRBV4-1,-,CASSQGGWRGYEQYF,TGCGCCAGCAGCCAAGGCGGTTGGAGGGGCTACGAGCAGTACTTC
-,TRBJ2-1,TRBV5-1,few,CASSLGNSYNEQFF,TGCGCCAGCAGCTTGGGTAATTCCTACAATGAGCAGTTCTTC
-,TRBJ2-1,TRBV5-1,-,CASSPGVVGGRSGNNEQFF,TGCGCCAGCAGCCCCGGGGTGGTGGGGGGACGGTCAGGGAACAATGAGCAGTTCTTC
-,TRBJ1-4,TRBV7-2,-,CASSARNQLAEKLFF,TGTGCCAGCAGCGCCCGGAATCAACTCGCCGAAAAACTGTTTTTT
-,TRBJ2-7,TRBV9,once,CASSVGVGEQYF,TGTGCCAGCAGCGTAGGGGTAGGCGAGCAGTACTTC
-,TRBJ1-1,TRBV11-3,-,CASSPSRTRTEAFF,TGTGCCAGCAGCCCGTCAAGGACAAGAACTGAAGCTTTCTTT
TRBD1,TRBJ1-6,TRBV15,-,CATSRDRGQGNSPLHF,TGTGCCACCAGCAGAGATCGGGGACAGGGCAATTCACCCCTCCACTTT
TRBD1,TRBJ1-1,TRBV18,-,CASSPREGAQTEAFF,TGTGCCAGCTCACCACGGGAGGGGGCTCAGACTGAAGCTTTCTTT
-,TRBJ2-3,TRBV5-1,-,CASSLGGPSTDTQYF,TGCGCCAGCAGCTTGGGGGGGCCTAGCACAGATACGCAGTATTTT
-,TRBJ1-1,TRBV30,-,CAWSFLGAGTEAFF,TGTGCCTGGAGTTTTTTAGGGGCTGGCACTGAAGCTTTCTTT
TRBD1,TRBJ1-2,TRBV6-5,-,CASSRQGSSNYGYTF,TGTGCCAGCAGCCGACAGGGGTCCTCTAACTATGGCTACACCTTC
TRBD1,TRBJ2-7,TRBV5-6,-,CASSKTGTGLYEQYF,TGTGCCAGCAGCAAAACCGGGACAGGTTTATACGAGCAGTACTTC
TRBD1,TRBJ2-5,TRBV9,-,CASSVAQGALETQYF,TGTGCCAGCAGCGTAGCACAGGGGGCGTTGGAGACCCAGTACTTC
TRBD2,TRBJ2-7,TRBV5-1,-,CASTPGLAGGTSYEQYF,TGCGCCAGCACTCCCGGACTAGCGGGAGGAACCTCCTACGAGCAGTACTTC
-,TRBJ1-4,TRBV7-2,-,CASSLAPAGRNEKLFF,TGTGCCAGCAGCTTAGCTCCGGCAGGGCGGAATGAAAAACTGTTTTTT
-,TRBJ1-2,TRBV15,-,CATSRQVNYGYTF,TGTGCCACCAGCAGACAGGTTAACTATGGCTACACCTTC
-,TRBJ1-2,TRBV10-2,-,CASSGSDHSAYGYTF,TGCGCCAGCAGTGGGTCGGATCATAGCGCCTATGGCTACACCTTC
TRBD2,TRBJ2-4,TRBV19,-,CASSMEASGSLAKNIQYF,TGTGCCAGTAGTATGGAGGCTAGCGGAAGTCTAGCCAAAAACATTCAGTACTTC
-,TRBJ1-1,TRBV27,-,CASSHTWDTEAFF,TGTGCCAGCAGTCACACTTGGGACACTGAAGCTTTCTTT
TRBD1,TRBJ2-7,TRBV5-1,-,CASRRTGGSYEQYF,TGCGCCAGCAGGCGGACAGGGGGCTCCTACGAGCAGTACTTC
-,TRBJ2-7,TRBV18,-,CASSPSTGSYEQYF,TGTGCCAGCTCACCATCGACCGGCAGCTACGAGCAGTACTTC
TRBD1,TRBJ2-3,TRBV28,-,CASSRDRETDTQYF,TGTGCCAGCAGTCGGGACAGGGAAACAGATACGCAGTATTTT
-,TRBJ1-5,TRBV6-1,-,CASSRGPQGDQPQHF,TGTGCCAGCAGTCGGGGACCTCAGGGCGATCAGCCCCAGCATTTT
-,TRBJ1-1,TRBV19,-,CASSMGRLNTEAFF,TGCGCCAGTAGTATGGGACGGCTGAACACTGAAGCTTTCTTT
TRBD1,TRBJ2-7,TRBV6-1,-,CASSQGTGGYEQYF,TGTGCCAGCAGTCAGGGGACAGGGGGGTACGAGCAGTACTTC
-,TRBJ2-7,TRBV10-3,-,CAITSQDLGEQYF,TGTGCCATCACGAGTCAGGACCTCGGAGAGCAGTACTTC
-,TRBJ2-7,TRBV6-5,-,CASSYSPQAAREQYF,TGTGCCAGCAGTTACTCGCCCCAGGCAGCCCGCGAGCAGTACTTC
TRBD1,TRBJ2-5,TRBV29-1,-,CSVLPGTGRIETQYF,TGCAGCGTCCTCCCTGGGACAGGGCGGATTGAGACCCAGTACTTC
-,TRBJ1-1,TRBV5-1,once,CASSFEVGRNTEAFF,TGCGCCAGCAGCTTTGAGGTCGGGAGGAACACTGAAGCTTTCTTT
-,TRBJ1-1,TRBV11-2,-,CASRDSGNTEAFF,TGTGCCAGCAGGGACAGTGGGAACACTGAAGCTTTCTTT
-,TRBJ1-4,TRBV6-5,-,CASRMRGLGEKLFF,TGTGCCAGCAGGATGCGGGGGCTTGGAGAAAAACTGTTTTTT
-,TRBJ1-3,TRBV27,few,CASSSTGGSGNTIYF,TGTGCCAGCAGTTCAACGGGGGGGTCTGGAAACACCATATATTTT
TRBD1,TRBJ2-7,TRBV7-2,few,CASSAGTGGNEQYF,TGTGCCAGCAGCGCCGGGACAGGGGGGAACGAGCAGTACTTC
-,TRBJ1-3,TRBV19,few,CASSKRTAGNTIYF,TGTGCCAGTAGTAAACGAACCGCTGGAAACACCATATATTTT
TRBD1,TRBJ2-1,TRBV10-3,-,CATNTGQGYNEQFF,TGTGCCACGAATACGGGACAGGGTTACAATGAGCAGTTCTTC
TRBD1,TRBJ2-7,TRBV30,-,CAWRTTGASYEQYF,TGTGCCTGGAGAACGACAGGGGCCTCCTACGAGCAGTACTTC
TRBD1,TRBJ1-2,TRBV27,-,CASSFYTRGRVGYTF,TGTGCCAGCAGTTTCTACACAAGGGGGCGGGTTGGCTACACCTTC
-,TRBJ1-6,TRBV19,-,CASSAGGFNSPLHF,TGTGCCAGTAGTGCTGGGGGTTTTAATTCACCCCTCCACTTT
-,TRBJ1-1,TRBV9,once,CASSVGVGARHGNTEAFF,TGTGCCAGCAGCGTAGGGGTTGGAGCGAGACACGGGAACACTGAAGCTTTCTTT
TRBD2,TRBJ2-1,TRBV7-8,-,CASSVSGTSGVAQFF,TGTGCCAGCAGCGTATCCGGGACTAGCGGGGTCGCGCAGTTCTTC
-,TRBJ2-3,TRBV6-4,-,CASSDLGKGGADTQYF,TGTGCCAGCAGTGACTTGGGTAAAGGAGGCGCAGATACGCAGTATTTT
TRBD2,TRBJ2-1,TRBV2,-,CASSEILAGVDEQFF,TGTGCCAGCAGTGAGATCCTAGCGGGAGTAGATGAGCAGTTCTTC
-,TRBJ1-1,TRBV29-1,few,CSVVRGTNTEAFF,TGCAGCGTTGTAAGAGGGACGAACACTGAAGCTTTCTTT
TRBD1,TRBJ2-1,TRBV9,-,CASSAGTGGQGYNEQFF,TGTGCCAGCAGCGCCGGGACAGGGGGACAGGGGTACAATGAGCAGTTCTTC
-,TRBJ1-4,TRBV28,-,CASSWRVSNEKLFF,TGTGCCAGCAGTTGGAGGGTTTCTAATGAAAAACTGTTTTTT